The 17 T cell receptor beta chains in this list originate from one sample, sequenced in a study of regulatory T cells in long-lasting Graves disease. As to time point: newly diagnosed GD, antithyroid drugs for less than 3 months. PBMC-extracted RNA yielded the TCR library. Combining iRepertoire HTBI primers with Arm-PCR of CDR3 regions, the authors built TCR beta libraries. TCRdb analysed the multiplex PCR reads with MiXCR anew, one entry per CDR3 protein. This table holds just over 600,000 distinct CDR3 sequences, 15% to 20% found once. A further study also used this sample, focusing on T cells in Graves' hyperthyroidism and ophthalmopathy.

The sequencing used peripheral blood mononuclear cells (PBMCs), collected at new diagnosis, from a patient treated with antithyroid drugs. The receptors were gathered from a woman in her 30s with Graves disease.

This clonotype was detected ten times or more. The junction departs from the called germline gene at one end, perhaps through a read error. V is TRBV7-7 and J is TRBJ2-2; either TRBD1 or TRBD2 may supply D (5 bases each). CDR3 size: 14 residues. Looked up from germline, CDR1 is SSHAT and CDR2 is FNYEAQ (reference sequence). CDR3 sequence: CASSRGVGTGELFF. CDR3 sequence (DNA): TGTGCTAGCAGCCGAGGGGTCGGCACCGGGGAGCTGTTTTTT.

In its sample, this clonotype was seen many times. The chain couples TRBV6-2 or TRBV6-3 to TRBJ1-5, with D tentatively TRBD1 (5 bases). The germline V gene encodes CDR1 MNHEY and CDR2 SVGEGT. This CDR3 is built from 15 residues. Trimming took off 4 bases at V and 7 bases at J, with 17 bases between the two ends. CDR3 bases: TGTGCCAGCAGTTTGTTGGGGGGAAGCGGACAGCCCCAGCATTTT. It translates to CASSLLGGSGQPQHF.

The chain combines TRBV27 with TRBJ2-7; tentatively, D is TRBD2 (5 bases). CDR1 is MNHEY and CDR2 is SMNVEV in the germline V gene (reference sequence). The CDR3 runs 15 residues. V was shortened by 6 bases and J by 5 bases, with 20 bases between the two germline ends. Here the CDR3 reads CASRLGSYERNEQYF. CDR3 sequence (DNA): TGTGCCAGCAGACTAGGGTCTTACGAGAGGAACGAGCAGTACTTC.

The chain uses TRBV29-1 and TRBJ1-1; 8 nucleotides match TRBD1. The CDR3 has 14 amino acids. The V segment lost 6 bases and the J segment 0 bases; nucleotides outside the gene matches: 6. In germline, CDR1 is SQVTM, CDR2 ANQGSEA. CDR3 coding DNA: TGCAGCGTGCCGGGACAGGTCATGAACACTGAAGCTTTCTTT. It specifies CSVPGQVMNTEAFF.

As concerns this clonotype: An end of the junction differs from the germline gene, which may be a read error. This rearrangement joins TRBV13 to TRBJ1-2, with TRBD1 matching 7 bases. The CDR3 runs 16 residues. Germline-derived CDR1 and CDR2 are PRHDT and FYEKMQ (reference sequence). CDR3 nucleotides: TGCGCCAGCAGCTTCTCCATCCGGGACAGTAAGGATGGCTACACCTTC. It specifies CASSFSIRDSKDGYTF.

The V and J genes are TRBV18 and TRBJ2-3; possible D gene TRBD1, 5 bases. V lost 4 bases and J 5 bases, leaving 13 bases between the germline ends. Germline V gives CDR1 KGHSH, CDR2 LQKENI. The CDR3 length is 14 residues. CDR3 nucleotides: TGTGCCAGCTCACTCCAGGGATCCCTAGATACGCAGTATTTT. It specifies CASSLQGSLDTQYF.

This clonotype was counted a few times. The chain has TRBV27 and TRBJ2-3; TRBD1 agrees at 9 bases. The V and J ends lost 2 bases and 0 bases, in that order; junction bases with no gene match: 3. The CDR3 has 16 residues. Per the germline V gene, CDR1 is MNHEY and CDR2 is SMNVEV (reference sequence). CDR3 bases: TGTGCCAGCAGTTTAAGGACAGGGGCAAGCACAGATACGCAGTATTTT. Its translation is CASSLRTGASTDTQYF.

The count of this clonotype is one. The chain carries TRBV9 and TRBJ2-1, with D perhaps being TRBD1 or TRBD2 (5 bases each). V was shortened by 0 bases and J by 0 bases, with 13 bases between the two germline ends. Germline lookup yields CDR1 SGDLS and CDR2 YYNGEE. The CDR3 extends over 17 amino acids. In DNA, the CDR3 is TGTGCCAGCAGCGTAGCAGAGGGGCAGAGCTCCTACAATGAGCAGTTCTTC. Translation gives CASSVAEGQSSYNEQFF.

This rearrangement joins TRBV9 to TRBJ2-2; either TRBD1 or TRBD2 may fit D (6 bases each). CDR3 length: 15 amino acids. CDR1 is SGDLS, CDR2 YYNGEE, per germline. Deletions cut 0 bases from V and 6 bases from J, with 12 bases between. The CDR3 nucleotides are TGTGCCAGCAGCGTAGTAGGGGGGTCATCCGGGGAGCTGTTTTTT. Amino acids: CASSVVGGSSGELFF. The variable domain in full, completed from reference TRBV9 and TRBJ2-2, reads DSGVTQTPKHLITATGQRVTLRCSPRSGDLSVYWYQQSLDQGLQFLIQYYNGEERAKGNILERFSAQQFPDLHSELNLSSLELGDSALYFCASSVVGGSSGELFFGEGSRLTVL.

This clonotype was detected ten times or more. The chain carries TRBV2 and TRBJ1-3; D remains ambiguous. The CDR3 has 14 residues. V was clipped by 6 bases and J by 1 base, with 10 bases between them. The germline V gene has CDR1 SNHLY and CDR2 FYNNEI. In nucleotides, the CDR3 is TGTGCCAGCAGCGAACTGATTTCTGGAAACACCATATATTTT. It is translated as CASSELISGNTIYF.

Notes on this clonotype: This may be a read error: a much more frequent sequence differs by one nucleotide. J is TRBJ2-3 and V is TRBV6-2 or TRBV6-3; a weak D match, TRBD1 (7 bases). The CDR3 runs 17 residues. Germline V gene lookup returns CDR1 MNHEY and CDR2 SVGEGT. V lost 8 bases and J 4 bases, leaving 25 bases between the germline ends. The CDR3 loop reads CASVSQGLIPSADTQYF. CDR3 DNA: TGTGCCAGCGTGTCACAGGGGCTGATACCTAGCGCAGATACGCAGTATTTT.

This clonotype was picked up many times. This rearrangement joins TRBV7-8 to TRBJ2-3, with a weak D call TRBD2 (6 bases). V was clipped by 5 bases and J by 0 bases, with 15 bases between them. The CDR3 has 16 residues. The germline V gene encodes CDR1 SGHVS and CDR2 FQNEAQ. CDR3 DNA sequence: TGTGCCAGCAGCACTTACAGGACTACTAGCACAGATACGCAGTATTTT. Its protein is CASSTYRTTSTDTQYF.

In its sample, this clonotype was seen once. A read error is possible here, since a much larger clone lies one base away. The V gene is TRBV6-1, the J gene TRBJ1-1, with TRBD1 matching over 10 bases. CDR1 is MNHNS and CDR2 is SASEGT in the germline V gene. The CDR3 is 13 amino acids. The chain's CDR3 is CASSQTGGTETFF. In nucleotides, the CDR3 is TGTGCCAGCAGTCAGACAGGGGGCACTGAAACTTTCTTT.

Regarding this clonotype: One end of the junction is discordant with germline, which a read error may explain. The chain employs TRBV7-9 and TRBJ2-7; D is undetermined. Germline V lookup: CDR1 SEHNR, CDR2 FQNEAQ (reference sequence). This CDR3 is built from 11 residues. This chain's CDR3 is CVSSLDVEQYF. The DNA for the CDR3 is TGTGTCAGCAGCTTAGATGTCGAGCAGTACTTC. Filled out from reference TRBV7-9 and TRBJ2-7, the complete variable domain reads DTGVSQNPRHKITKRGQNVTFRCDPISEHNRLYWYRQTLGQGPEFLTYFQNEAQLEKSRLLSDRFSAERPKGSFSTLEIQRTEQGDSAMYLCVSSLDVEQYFGPGTRLTVT.

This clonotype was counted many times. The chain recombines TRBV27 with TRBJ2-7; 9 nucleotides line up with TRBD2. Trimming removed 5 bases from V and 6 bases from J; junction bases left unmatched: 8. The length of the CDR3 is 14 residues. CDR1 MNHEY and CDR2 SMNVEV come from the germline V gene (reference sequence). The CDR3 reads CASSPGTSYSEQYF. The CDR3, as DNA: TGTGCCAGCAGTCCAGGGACTAGCTACAGCGAGCAGTACTTC.

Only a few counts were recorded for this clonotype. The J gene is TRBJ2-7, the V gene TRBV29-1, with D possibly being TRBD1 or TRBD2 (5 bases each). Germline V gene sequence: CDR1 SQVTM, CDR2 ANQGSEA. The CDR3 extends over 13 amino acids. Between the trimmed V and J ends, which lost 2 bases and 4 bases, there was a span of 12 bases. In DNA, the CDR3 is TGCAGCGTTGAACGGGACGGTACGTACGAGCAGTACTTC. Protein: CSVERDGTYEQYF.

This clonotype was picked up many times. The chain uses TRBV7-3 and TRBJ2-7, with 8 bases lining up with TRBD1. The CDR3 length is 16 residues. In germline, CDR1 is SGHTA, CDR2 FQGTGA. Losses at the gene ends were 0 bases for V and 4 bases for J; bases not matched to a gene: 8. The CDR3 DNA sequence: TGTGCCAGCAGCTTAACTGTGACAGGGGCAAGGTACGAGCAGTACTTC. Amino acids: CASSLTVTGARYEQYF. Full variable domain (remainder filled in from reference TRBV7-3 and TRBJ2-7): GAGVSQTPSNKVTEKGKYVELRCDPISGHTALYWYRQSLGQGPEFLIYFQGTGAADDSGLPNDRFFAVRPEGSVSTLKIQRTERGDSAVYLCASSLTVTGARYEQYFGPGTRLTVT.